This T cell receptor beta chain originates from a study of graft-versus-host responses after intestinal transplantation. Study-level background: In this cohort, recipients had multivisceral, liver-intestinal, or isolated intestinal transplants.

The table came from immunoSEQ multiplex PCR; TCRdb's copy has only in-frame clones and leaves some out. Of some 13,000 clones listed, 84% are singletons. Source: PBMCs, taken after intestinal transplantation. This receptor was obtained from a human patient who received an intestinal transplant, so some T cells may come from the graft donor.

CDR3 loop: CASSLRETEEKLFF. As DNA, the CDR3 is TGCGCCAGCAGCCTCCGGGAGACAGAAGAAAAACTGTTTTTT. The chain carries TRBV5-1 and TRBJ1-4; maybe TRBD1 (5 bases). V was cut by 4 bases and J by 8 bases, with 15 bases left in between. CDR1 and CDR2 from the germline V gene are SGHRS and YFSETQ. CDR3 length: 14 amino acids.